The T cell receptor beta chain described here comes from a study of regulatory T cells in long-lasting Graves disease. On this clonotype itself: Its antigen is undetermined.

Combining iRepertoire HTBI primers with Arm-PCR of CDR3 regions, the authors built TCR beta libraries. Via MiXCR, TCRdb re-called the multiplex PCR reads, giving one row per CDR3 protein. The data contain under 250,000 distinct CDR3 sequences, approximately 18% of them singletons. Regarding time point: newly diagnosed GD, antithyroid drugs for less than 3 months. Scientists built the TCR library using RNA that was extracted from PBMCs. Study-level findings and limits: Persistent Graves' patients showed less TCR diversity than newly diagnosed ones.

Separately, the same data were catalogued under a study of T cells in Graves' hyperthyroidism and ophthalmopathy.

The source is a woman aged 25 to 45 with Graves disease. The sample was peripheral blood mononuclear cells (PBMCs), taken at new diagnosis, from a patient treated with antithyroid drugs.

The CDR3 DNA reads TGTGCCAGCAGCCTTGGGAGCCAGGTCGTGAGAAATGAAAAACTGTTTTTT. Translation: CASSLGSQVVRNEKLFF. The rearrangement joins TRBV11-2 to TRBJ1-4; D gene ambiguous. Trimming removed 5 bases at V and 5 bases at J, with 21 bases between. CDR3 size: 17 residues. Germline-derived CDR1 and CDR2 are SGHAT and FQNNGV. The variable domain in full, completed from reference TRBV11-2 and TRBJ1-4, reads EAGVAQSPRYKIIEKRQSVAFWCNPISGHATLYWYQQILGQGPKLLIQFQNNGVVDDSQLPKDRFSAERLKGVDSTLKIQPAKLEDSAVYLCASSLGSQVVRNEKLFFGSGTQLSVL.